This entry lists 3 T cell receptor beta chains sequenced from one sample in a study of beta chain features in type 1 diabetes. The authors reverse transcribed all of the isolated RNA, so sequencing captured expressed TCRB transcripts. Sequencing used immunoSEQ multiplex PCR; TCRdb keeps in-frame clones, though not all of them. The table lists approximately 300,000 clones, approximately 11% of them singletons. Sequenced material: naive CD4+ T cells from blood. These receptors all come from a woman in her twenties or thirties in good health.

The table lists this clone with a few counts. This chain joins TRBV30 and TRBJ2-3, with 12 positions matching TRBD2. The trim removed 3 bases at V and 8 bases at J, leaving 12 bases unmatched. The CDR3 covers 16 residues. Germline loops: CDR1 GTSNPN, CDR2 SVGIG (reference sequence). The CDR3 region is CAWRGPRLAGELTQYF. As DNA, the CDR3 is TGTGCCTGGAGAGGGCCAAGACTAGCGGGAGAACTTACGCAGTATTTT.

The chain recombines TRBV19 with TRBJ2-2; 7 positions agree with TRBD1. This CDR3 has 13 residues. CDR1 is LNHDA, CDR2 SQIVND, per germline (reference sequence). V shed 7 bases and J 5 bases; nucleotides not matched to a gene: 4. CDR3 nucleotides: TGTGCCAGTACCATGACAGGGACCGGGGAGCTGTTTTTT. Amino acids: CASTMTGTGELFF.

The gene calls are TRBV25-1 and TRBJ2-3; 7 bases are shared with TRBD1. Germline assignment: CDR1 MGHDK and CDR2 SYGVNS. The CDR3 sequence is 16 residues long. J was trimmed by 2 bases and V by 5 bases; bases with no gene match: 10. In DNA form, the CDR3 reads TGTGCCAGCAGTTCAATAGGGACAGACTTCACAGATACGCAGTATTTT. Protein: CASSSIGTDFTDTQYF.